This record looks at one TCR beta chain sequence and its context. This receptor's antigen is unknown. Per-base quality was not reported, and no clone a single base away is much larger than it. This entry comes from a study of T cell responses to AZD1222 COVID-19 vaccine (dated by TCRdb to the early 2020s). Notes on the research overall: Because spike-specific TCR depth and breadth did not differ between the two schedules, AZD1222 recipients who got a second dose at roughly 4 weeks were pooled with those who got a second dose at roughly 12 weeks. A total of about 230 trial participants underwent TCR sequencing, of whom around 200 received two doses of AZD1222 and about 25 received two doses of the MenACWY control vaccine. Enrollment into the trials was organized by age into subgroups of 18-55, 56-69 and 70-plus years, and those subgroups contained approximately 160, 26 and 62 TCR-sequenced participants, respectively.

Overall results and qualifications from the work: CD4 TCRs associated with the vaccine covered the entire spike protein, and the dominant responses were in regions 160-218 and 743-854. Only five to seven AZD1222 recipients were SARS-CoV-2 seropositive at baseline, limiting conclusions about previously exposed vaccinees. Reportedly, almost half of the unique spike-specific TCRs recognized epitopes lying outside the regions that are mutated in the B.1.351 and B.1.1.7 variants. No day 14 peak-response samples were available, so repertoires were characterized only after the peak T cell response. A significant rise in spike-specific TCR breadth and depth was observed after two AZD1222 doses relative to day 0 and relative to MenACWY recipients. The 56-69-year group was small, and its depth increase did not reach significance, likely because of low power. Participants were mostly white British and included more females than males, and it was suggested by the authors that clonal diversity may have been underestimated.

What this sample's time point label stands for: baseline before first vaccination. Vaccinee samples came from UK trials COV001 and COV002, including a single-blind randomized controlled phase 2/3 trial of AZD1222 (ChAdOx1 nCoV-19) in healthy adults. For TCRbeta chain sequencing, PBMC samples from trial participants were taken at day 0 and at day 28 after the second dose. Looking up the germline V gene yields CDR1 MNHNS and CDR2 SASEGT. The CDR3 goes from the cysteine to the phenylalanine over 15 residues. Just CDR3 DNA is preserved here, 45 bases in frame from base 1. V loses 3 bases at its end and J loses 3 bases; junction bases beyond the gene matches: 4. The CDR3 regions of human TCRbeta chains were subjected to immunosequencing. As for how the authors treated the data: Repertoire TCRs were matched against a reference library of SARS-CoV-2-specific TCRs generated with the MIRA antigen-specificity platform. Breadth was defined as the fraction of unique TCRs that were SARS-CoV-2-associated. Depth was defined as the fraction of total T cells that were SARS-CoV-2-associated. Using the MIRA data, each spike-specific TCR was mapped to the spike region that the TCR reacts to and placed in a CD4 or CD8 class. Log10-transformed breadth and depth values were compared by one-way ANOVA with Sidak's multiple comparisons tests. TCRdb obtained this table from immuneACCESS and retained in-frame rearrangements with V and J assigned. These tables miss some clones; where compared with another copy, unresolved V genes account for less than half of the shortfall, and the remainder is unexplained. V, J and clone size reflect that table, while D and trimming were determined from the DNA. This sample gives about 130,000 clones in total; 88% of them show up just once. The ten largest clones add up to approximately 5.4% of the sample.

The TCR originated in an adult in good health. The source material was peripheral blood, sampled on day 0 of AZD1222 vaccination. Recombination connected TRBV6-1 to TRBJ2-7, and TRBD2 matches 11 of the central bases. The DNA sequence follows: TGTGCCAGCAGTGACCCTAGCGGGGGGCGCTACGAGCAGTACTTC. Its translation is CASSDPSGGRYEQYF.